This TCR beta chain was identified during a study of cytomegalovirus exposure and HLA in healthy donors. Repertoires were generated with immunoSEQ multiplex PCR, while TCRdb's copy carries only in-frame clones and drops some. This repertoire shows about 220,000 clones, approximately 86% found once; its top ten account for about 2.7%. Germline V lookup: CDR1 SGHDN, CDR2 FVKESK. The CDR3 has 16 amino acids. V lost 0 bases to trimming and J lost 4 bases; unmatched junction nucleotides: 6. What was sequenced was PBMCs. The source is a woman between 18 and 29 years old in good health and CMV-seronegative. The V and J genes are TRBV14 and TRBJ2-1, with 7 bases fitting TRBD2. CDR3 region: CASSQDLAGGYNEQFF. The CDR3 nucleotides read TGTGCCAGCAGCCAAGATTTGGCCGGGGGGTACAATGAGCAGTTCTTC.